The next 3 T cell receptor beta chains were all read from a single sample in a study of human T cells and chemical hapten exposure. Whole blood that had not been fractionated was the source of extracted total RNA. TCRdb re-called the 5' RACE reads through MiXCR, storing one row per CDR3 protein. The profile shows 100,000 to 120,000 distinct CDR3 sequences, 15% to 20% of them singletons. The source is a human donor in good health.

This clonotype showed up just a few times. V and J are TRBV6-2 or TRBV6-3 and TRBJ1-1; D is undetermined. This CDR3 region has 16 residues. The V gene's germline CDR1 is MNHEY and CDR2 SVGEGT. Trimming left V 6 bases short and J 1 base short, with 18 bases between. The CDR3 here is CASSFERNRRNTEAFF. In nucleotides, the CDR3 is TGTGCCAGCAGCTTCGAAAGGAATCGGAGGAACACTGAAGCTTTCTTT.

Many counts were recorded for this clonotype. The chain uses TRBV2 and TRBJ1-1; 10 bases are a match to TRBD1. Trimming removed 9 bases from V and 6 bases from J; junction bases left unmatched: 7. This CDR3 has 13 residues. CDR1 is SNHLY and CDR2 is FYNNEI in the germline V gene. The CDR3, as DNA: TGTGCCAGTCGGGGACAGGGGATCTCTGAAGCTTTCTTT. Translation: CASRGQGISEAFF.

The sample holds a few counts of this clonotype. This chain uses TRBV9 with TRBJ2-5; D not certain. With 0 bases removed from V and 5 bases from J, the gap between germline ends came to 14 bases. The CDR3 length is 15 residues. Germline CDR1 is SGDLS and CDR2 is YYNGEE. The CDR3 nucleotides read TGTGCCAGCAGCGTAGATGGTAGCACCTGGGAGACCCAGTACTTC. Its translation: CASSVDGSTWETQYF.